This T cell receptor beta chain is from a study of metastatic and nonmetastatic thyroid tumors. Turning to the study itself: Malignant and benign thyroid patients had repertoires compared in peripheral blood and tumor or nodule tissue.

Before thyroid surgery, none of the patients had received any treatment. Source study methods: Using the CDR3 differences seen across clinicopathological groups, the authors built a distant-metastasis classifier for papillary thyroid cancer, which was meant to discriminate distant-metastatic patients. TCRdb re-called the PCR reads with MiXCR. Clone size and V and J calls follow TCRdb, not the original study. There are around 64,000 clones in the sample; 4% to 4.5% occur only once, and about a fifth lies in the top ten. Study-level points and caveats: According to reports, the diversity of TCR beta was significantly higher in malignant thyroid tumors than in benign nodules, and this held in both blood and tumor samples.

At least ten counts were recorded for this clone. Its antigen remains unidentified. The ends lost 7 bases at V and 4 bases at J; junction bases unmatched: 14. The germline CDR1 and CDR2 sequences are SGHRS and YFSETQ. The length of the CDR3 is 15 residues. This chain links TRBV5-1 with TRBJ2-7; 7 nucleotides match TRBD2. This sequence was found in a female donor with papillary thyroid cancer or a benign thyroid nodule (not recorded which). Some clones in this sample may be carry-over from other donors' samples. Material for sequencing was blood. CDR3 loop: CASGFEAGVIYEQYF. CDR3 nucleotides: TGCGCCAGCGGTTTTGAGGCGGGAGTCATATACGAGCAGTACTTC. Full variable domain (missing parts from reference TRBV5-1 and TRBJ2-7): KAGVTQTPRYLIKTRGQQVTLSCSPISGHRSVSWYQQTPGQGLQFLFEYFSETQRNKGNFPGRFSGRQFSNSRSEMNVSTLELGDSALYLCASGFEAGVIYEQYFGPGTRLTVT.